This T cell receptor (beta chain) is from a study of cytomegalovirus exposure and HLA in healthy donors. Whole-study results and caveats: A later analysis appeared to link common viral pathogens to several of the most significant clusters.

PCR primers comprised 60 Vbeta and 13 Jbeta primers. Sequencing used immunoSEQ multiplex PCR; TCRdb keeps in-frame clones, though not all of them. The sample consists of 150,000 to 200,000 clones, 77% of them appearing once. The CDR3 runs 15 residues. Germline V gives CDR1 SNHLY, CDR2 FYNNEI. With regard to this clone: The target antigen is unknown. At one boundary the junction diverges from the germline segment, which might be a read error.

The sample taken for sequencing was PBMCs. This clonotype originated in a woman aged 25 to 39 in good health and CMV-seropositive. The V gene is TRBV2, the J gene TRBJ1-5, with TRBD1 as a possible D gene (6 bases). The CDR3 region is CASSLGQSRNQPQHF. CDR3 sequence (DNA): TGTGCCAGCAGTCTCGGACAGAGTCGCAACCAGCCCCAGCATTTT.